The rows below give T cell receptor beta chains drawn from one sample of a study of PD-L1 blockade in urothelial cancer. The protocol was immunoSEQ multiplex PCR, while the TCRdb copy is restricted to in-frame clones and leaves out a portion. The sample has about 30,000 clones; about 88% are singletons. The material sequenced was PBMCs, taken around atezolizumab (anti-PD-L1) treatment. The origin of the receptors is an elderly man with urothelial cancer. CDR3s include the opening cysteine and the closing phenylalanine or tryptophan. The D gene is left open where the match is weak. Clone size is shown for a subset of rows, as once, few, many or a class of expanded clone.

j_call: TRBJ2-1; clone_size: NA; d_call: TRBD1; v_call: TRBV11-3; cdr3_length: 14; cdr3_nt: TGTGCCAGCAGTAGGGACAGGGCTGGAGATGAGCAGTTCTTC; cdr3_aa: CASSRDRAGDEQFF
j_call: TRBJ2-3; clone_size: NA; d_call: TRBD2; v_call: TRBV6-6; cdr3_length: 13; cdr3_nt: TGTGCCACCCTAGCGGGACAGACAGATACGCAGTATTTT; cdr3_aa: CATLAGQTDTQYF
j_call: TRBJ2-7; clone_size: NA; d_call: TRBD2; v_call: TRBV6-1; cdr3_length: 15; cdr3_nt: TGTGCCAGCAGTCGCCTGGGACTAGCGGGAGGGGAGCAGTACTTC; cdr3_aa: CASSRLGLAGGEQYF
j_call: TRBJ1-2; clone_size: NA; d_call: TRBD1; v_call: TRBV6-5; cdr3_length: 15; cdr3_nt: TGTGCCAGCAGTTCCCGGGACAGGTCTAACTATGGCTACACCTTC; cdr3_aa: CASSSRDRSNYGYTF
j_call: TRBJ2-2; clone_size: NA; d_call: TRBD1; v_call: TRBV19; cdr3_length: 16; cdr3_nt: TGTGCCAGTCAAAATTCACAGGGGACGTACACCGGGGAGCTGTTTTTT; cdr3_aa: CASQNSQGTYTGELFF
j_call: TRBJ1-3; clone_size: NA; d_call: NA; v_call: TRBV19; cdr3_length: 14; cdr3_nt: TGTGCCAGTACCCAATCGGGTCAGGGTCACACCATATATTTT; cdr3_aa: CASTQSGQGHTIYF
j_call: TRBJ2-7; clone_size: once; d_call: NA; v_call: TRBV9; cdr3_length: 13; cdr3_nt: TGTGCCAGCAGCCCCACGACTTCTCTCGAGCAGTACTTC; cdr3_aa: CASSPTTSLEQYF
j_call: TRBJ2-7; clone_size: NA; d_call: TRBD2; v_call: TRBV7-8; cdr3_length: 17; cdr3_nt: TGTGCCAGCAGCCCCCGACCATTGACTAGCGGCTCCTACGAGCAGTACTTC; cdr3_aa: CASSPRPLTSGSYEQYF
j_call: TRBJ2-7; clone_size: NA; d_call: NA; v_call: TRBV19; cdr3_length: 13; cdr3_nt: TGTGCCAGTAGTACCACTCGGACAGACGAGCAGTACTTC; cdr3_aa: CASSTTRTDEQYF
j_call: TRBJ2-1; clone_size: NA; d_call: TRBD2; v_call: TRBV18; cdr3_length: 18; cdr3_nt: TGTGCCAGCTCACCCCCGGGACTAGCGATAAGCTCCTACAATGAGCAGTTCTTC; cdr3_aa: CASSPPGLAISSYNEQFF
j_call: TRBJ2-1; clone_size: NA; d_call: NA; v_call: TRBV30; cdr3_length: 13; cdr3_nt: TGTGCCTGGAGTAACGAGATCGGCGGTGAGCAGTTCTTC; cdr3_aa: CAWSNEIGGEQFF
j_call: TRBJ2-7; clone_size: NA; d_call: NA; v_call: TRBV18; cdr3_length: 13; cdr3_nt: TGTGCCAGCTCACCCCATGGAGACGGCGAGCAGTACTTC; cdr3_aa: CASSPHGDGEQYF
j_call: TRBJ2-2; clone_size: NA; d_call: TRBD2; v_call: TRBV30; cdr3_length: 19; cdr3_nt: TGTGCCTGGAGTTCGCTATCGGGACTAGCGGGCAGTCACACCGGGGAGCTGTTTTTT; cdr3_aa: CAWSSLSGLAGSHTGELFF
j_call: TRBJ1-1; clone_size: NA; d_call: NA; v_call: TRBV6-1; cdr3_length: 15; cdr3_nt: TGTGCCAGCAGTAATATGGAGGTGAGTGGCACTGAAGCTTTCTTT; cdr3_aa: CASSNMEVSGTEAFF
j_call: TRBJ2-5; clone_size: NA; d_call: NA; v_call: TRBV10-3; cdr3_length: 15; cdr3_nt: TGTGCCATCAGTGATAAGCTTCTTACGCAAGAGACCCAGTACTTC; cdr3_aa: CAISDKLLTQETQYF
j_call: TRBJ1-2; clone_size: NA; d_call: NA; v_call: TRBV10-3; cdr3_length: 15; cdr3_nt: TGTGCCATCAGTAACAAGGGGCAGGGGATCTATGGCTACACCTTC; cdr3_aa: CAISNKGQGIYGYTF
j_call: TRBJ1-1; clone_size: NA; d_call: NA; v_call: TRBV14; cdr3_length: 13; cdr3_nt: TGTGCCAGCAGCCAAGGGGGACTCACTGAAGCTTTCTTT; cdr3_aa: CASSQGGLTEAFF
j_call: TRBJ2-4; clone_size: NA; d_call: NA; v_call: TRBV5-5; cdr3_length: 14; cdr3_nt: TGTGCCAGCAGCTTTTCTAGAGGATCGGACATTCAGTACTTC; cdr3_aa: CASSFSRGSDIQYF
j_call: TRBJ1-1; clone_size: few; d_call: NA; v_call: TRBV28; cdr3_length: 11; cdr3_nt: TGTGCGACAGGAGGACTCTACGGAGCTTTCTTT; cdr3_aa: CATGGLYGAFF
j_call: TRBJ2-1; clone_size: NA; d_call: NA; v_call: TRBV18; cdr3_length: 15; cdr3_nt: TGTGCCAGCTCACCATTTAGACAAACCTACAATGAGCAGTTCTTC; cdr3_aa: CASSPFRQTYNEQFF
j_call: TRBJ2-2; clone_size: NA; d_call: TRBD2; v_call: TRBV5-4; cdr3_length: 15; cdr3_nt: TGTGCCAGCAGCTTGGTTGCTAGCGGAACCGGGGAGCTGTTTTTT; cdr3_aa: CASSLVASGTGELFF
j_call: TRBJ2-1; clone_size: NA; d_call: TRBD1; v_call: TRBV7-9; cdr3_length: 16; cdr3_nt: TGTGCCAGCAGCAGTGAGGGACAGCTAACCTACAATGAGCAGTTCTTC; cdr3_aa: CASSSEGQLTYNEQFF
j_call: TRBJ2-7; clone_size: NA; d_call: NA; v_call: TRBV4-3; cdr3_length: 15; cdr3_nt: TGCGCCAGCAGCCAAGATGCTCAGGGGACGGAAGAGCAGTACTTC; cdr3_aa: CASSQDAQGTEEQYF
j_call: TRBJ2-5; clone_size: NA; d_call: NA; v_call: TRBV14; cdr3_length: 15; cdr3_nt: TGTGCCAGCAGCCAAGGCGACAGTTACCAAGAGACCCAGTACTTC; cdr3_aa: CASSQGDSYQETQYF
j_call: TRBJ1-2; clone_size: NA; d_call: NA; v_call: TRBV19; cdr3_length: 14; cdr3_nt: TGTGCCAGTAGTGTCCCCCCAGGGGCGCATGGCTACACCTTC; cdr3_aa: CASSVPPGAHGYTF
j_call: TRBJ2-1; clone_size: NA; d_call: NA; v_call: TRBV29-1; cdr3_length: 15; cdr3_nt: TGCAGCGTTGTATGGCCGGGATTCCACTCCAATGAGCAGTTCTTC; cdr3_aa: CSVVWPGFHSNEQFF
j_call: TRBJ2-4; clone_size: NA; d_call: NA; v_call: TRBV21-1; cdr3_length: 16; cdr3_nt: TGTGCCAGCAGCAAGGCGGCGGGACTAGCCAAAAACATTCAGTACTTC; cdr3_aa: CASSKAAGLAKNIQYF
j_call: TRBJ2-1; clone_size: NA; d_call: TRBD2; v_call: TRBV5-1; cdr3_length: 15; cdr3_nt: TGCGCCAGCAGCCCTCGGACTAGCGGGTACAATGAGCAGTTCTTC; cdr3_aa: CASSPRTSGYNEQFF
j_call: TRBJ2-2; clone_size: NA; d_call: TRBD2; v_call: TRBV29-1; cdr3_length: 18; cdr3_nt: TGCAGCGTCCTCGCGCCTTATAGCGGGAGGGCCAACACCGGGGAGCTGTTTTTT; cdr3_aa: CSVLAPYSGRANTGELFF
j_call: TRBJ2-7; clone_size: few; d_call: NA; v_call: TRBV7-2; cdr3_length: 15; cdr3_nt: TGTGCCAGCAGCTTACAGCGGGTGTTCTCCTACGAGCAGTACTTC; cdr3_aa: CASSLQRVFSYEQYF
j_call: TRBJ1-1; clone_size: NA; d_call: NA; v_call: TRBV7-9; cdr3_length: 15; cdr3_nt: TGTGCCAGCAGCTTAGATGGGGGCGCGAACACTGAAGCTTTCTTT; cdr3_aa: CASSLDGGANTEAFF
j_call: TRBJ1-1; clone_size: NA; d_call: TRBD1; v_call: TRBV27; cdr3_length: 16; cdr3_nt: TGTGCCAGCAGTTTCCGGACAGGGAGGGGAGGCACTGAAGCTTTCTTT; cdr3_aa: CASSFRTGRGGTEAFF
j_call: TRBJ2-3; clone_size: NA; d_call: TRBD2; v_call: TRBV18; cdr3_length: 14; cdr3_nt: TGTGCCAGCTCACCACCGACTAGCCCGGATACGCAGTATTTT; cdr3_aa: CASSPPTSPDTQYF
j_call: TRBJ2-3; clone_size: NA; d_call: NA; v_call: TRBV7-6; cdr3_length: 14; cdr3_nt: TGTGCCAGCAGGACTACTGGCGGGGCAGATACGCAGTATTTT; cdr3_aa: CASRTTGGADTQYF
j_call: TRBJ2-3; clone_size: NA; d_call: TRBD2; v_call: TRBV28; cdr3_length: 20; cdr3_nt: TGTGCCAGCAGTCCCGGGCGGCGGGGGGGGGCTTACGGAGGCTCAGATACGCAGTATTTT; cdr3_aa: CASSPGRRGGAYGGSDTQYF
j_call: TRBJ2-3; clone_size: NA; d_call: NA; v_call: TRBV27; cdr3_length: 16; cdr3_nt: TGTGCCAGCAGTATCAGACAGACGAAGAGCACAGATACGCAGTATTTT; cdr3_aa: CASSIRQTKSTDTQYF
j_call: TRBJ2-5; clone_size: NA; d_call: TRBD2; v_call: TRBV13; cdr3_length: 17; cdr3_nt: TGTGCCAGCAGCCCCAGGACTAGCGGGAGTGCGAGAGAGACCCAGTACTTC; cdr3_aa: CASSPRTSGSARETQYF
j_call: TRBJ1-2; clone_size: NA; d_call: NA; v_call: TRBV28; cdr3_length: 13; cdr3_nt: TGTGCCAGCAGGACCTTTACAGGGACCGGTTACACCTTC; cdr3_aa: CASRTFTGTGYTF
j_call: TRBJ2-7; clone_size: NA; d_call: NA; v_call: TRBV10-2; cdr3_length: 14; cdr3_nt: TGCGCCAGCAGTGCCGACCTTACAGGATACGAGCAGTACTTC; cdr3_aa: CASSADLTGYEQYF
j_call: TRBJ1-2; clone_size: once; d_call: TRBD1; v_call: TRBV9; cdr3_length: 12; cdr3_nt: TGTGCCAGCAGCTCTCGACAGGGAGACTACACCTTC; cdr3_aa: CASSSRQGDYTF
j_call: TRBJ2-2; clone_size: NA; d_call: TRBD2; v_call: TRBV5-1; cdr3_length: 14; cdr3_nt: TGCGCCAGCAGCCTCCAGCGGGAGGGCGGGGAGCTGTTTTTT; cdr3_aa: CASSLQREGGELFF
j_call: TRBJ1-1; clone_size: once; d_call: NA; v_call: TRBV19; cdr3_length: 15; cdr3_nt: TGTGCCAGTAGTACCGAAGGAGGGCTACGGACTGAAGCTTTCTTT; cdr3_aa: CASSTEGGLRTEAFF
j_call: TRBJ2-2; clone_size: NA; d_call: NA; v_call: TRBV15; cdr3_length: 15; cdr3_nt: TGTGCCACCAGCAGAGAAGGGAGGATTACCGGGGAGCTGTTTTTT; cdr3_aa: CATSREGRITGELFF
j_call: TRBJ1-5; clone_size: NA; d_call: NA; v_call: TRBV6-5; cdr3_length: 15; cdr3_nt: TGTGCCAGCAGTCACCACAAGACAGAAGGTCAGCCCCAGCATTTT; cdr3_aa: CASSHHKTEGQPQHF
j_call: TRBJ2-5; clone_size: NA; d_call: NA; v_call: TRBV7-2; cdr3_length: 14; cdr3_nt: TGTGCCAGCAGCCCTCTACGGGGCCAAGAGACCCAGTACTTC; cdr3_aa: CASSPLRGQETQYF
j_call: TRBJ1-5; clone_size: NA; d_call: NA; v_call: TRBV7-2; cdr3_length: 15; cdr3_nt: TGTGCCAGCAGCTTAGGGTCAGGGATCGGTCAGCCCCAGCATTTT; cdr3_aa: CASSLGSGIGQPQHF
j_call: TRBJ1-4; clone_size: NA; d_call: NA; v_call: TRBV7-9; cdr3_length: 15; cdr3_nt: TGTGCCAGCAGCTACCCAGGGTCCCCTAATGAAAAACTGTTTTTT; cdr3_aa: CASSYPGSPNEKLFF
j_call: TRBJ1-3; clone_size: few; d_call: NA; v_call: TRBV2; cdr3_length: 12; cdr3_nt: TGTGCCAGCAGAGGAGGGGGAAACACCATATATTTT; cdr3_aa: CASRGGGNTIYF
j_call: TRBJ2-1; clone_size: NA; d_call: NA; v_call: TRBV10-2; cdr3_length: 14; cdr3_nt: TGCGCCATCTCAGAAGGGGTCTCCTACAATGAGCAGTTCTTC; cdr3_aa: CAISEGVSYNEQFF
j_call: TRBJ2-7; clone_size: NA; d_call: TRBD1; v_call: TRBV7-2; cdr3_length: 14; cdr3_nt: TGTGCCAGCAGCCCACGACAGGGTACCTACGAGCAGTACTTC; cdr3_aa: CASSPRQGTYEQYF
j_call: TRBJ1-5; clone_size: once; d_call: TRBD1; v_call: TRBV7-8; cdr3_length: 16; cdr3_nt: TGTGCCAGCAGCTCAACCGCGGGACAGGCGGGTCAGCCCCAGCATTTT; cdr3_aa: CASSSTAGQAGQPQHF
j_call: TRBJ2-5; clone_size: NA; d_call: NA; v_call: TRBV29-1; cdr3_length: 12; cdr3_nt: TGCAGCGTTGAAGGAGGGGGAGAGACCCAGTACTTC; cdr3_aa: CSVEGGGETQYF
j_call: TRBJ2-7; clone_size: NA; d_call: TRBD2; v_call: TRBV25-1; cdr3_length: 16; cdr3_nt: TGTGCCAGCAGTGAAATCCTAGCGGGAGTTACCTACGAGCAGTACTTC; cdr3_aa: CASSEILAGVTYEQYF
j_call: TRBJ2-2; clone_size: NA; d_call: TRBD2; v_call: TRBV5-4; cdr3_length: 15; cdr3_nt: TGTGCCAGCAGTATAGCGGGAGGGCAAGCCGGGGAGCTGTTTTTT; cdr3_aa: CASSIAGGQAGELFF
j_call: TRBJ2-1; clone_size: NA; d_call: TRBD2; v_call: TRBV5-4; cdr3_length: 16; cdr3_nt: TGTGCCAGCAGCTCGGGACTAGCGGGGCAGGGCAATGAGCAGTTCTTC; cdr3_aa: CASSSGLAGQGNEQFF
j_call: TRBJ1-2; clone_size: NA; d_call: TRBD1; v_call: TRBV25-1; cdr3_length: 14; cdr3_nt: TGTGCCAGCAGTTTAGGGACAGGGAATTATGGCTACACCTTC; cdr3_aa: CASSLGTGNYGYTF
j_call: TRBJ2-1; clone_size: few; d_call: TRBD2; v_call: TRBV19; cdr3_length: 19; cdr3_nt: TGTGCCAGTAGTATCGCGATTAGCGGGAGCGGAAGCTCCTACAATGAGCAGTTCTTC; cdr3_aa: CASSIAISGSGSSYNEQFF
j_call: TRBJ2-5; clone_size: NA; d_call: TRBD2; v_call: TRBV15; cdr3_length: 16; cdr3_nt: TGTGCCACCAGCAGAGCTCCGGGACTAGCAGGGGAGACCCAGTACTTC; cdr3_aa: CATSRAPGLAGETQYF
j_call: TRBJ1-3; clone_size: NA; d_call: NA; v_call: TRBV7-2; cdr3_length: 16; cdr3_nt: TGTGCCAGCAGCTTAGGACAAGTCGGCTCTGGAAACACCATATATTTT; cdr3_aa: CASSLGQVGSGNTIYF
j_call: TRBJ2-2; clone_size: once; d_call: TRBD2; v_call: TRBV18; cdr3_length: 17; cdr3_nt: TGTGCCAGCTCACCTCAGTCCGGGACTAGCGGCACCGGGGAGCTGTTTTTT; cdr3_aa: CASSPQSGTSGTGELFF